These T cell receptor beta chains were read from a single sample in a study of OX40 agonist ivuxolimab in advanced cancers. Repertoires were generated with immunoSEQ multiplex PCR, while TCRdb's copy carries only in-frame clones and drops some. The sample holds 58,000 or so clones, 65% to 90% seen once. The source was CD4+ or CD8+ T cells sorted from blood, collected in a trial of the OX40 agonist ivuxolimab. These receptors were obtained from an adult with an advanced solid tumor such as melanoma, head and neck, liver or kidney cancer. Both conserved end residues are part of each CDR3. The order of the fields is D gene, J gene, clone size, CDR3 length, V gene, CDR3 protein, CDR3 DNA. The D gene is left open where the match is weak. The size of a clone is reported for some rows only, either as once, few or many, or as a class for expanded clones.

TRBD2 TRBJ2-5 NA 16 TRBV29-1 CSVEDLGLAGRETQYF TGCAGCGTTGAAGACCTAGGACTAGCGGGACGAGAGACCCAGTACTTC
NA TRBJ2-7 NA 14 TRBV5-1 CASRPGQTNYEQYF TGCGCCAGCAGACCAGGACAGACGAACTACGAGCAGTACTTC
NA TRBJ1-4 NA 13 TRBV9 CASSGGRDEKLFF TGTGCCAGCAGCGGCGGGCGGGATGAAAAACTGTTTTTT
TRBD1 TRBJ2-7 NA 15 TRBV5-4 CASSAGDRGHYEQYF TGTGCCAGCAGCGCAGGGGACAGGGGCCATTACGAGCAGTACTTC
NA TRBJ2-3 NA 14 TRBV30 CAWSPPASGDTQYF TGTGCCTGGAGCCCCCCAGCGAGCGGGGATACGCAGTATTTT
NA TRBJ2-7 NA 11 TRBV5-1 CASSLGNEQYF TGCGCCAGCAGCTTGGGAAACGAGCAGTACTTC
NA TRBJ1-3 NA 13 TRBV6-1 CAGAGGAGNTIYF TGTGCCGGGGCCGGGGGTGCAGGAAACACCATATATTTT
NA TRBJ1-4 NA 16 TRBV30 CATMFRAGGRAEKLFF TGTGCGACCATGTTTCGGGCGGGGGGTCGAGCTGAAAAACTGTTTTTT
NA TRBJ1-5 NA 19 TRBV19 CASSAPPGADWYSNQPQHF TGTGCCAGTAGTGCCCCCCCGGGGGCGGACTGGTATAGCAATCAGCCCCAGCATTTT
NA TRBJ2-7 NA 14 TRBV7-8 CASSFQRTSHEQYF TGTGCCAGCAGCTTCCAAAGGACTTCACACGAGCAGTACTTC
TRBD1 TRBJ1-5 few 12 TRBV7-2 CASTLGQGPQHF TGTGCCAGCACCCTGGGACAGGGGCCCCAGCATTTT
TRBD1 TRBJ2-1 NA 15 TRBV11-2 CASSLAGQGFNEQFF TGTGCCAGCAGCTTAGCGGGACAGGGGTTCAATGAGCAGTTCTTC
NA TRBJ1-2 NA 13 TRBV7-2 CASSLGRADGYTF TGTGCCAGCAGCTTAGGCAGGGCCGATGGCTACACCTTC
NA TRBJ2-1 NA 17 TRBV5-1 CASSSQSGLSSYNEQFF TGCGCCAGCAGCTCCCAGTCGGGACTCTCCTCCTACAATGAGCAGTTCTTC
NA TRBJ2-7 NA 12 TRBV5-1 CASSYDTYEQYF TGCGCCAGCAGCTACGACACCTACGAGCAGTACTTC
NA TRBJ2-2 NA 13 TRBV7-2 CASRTQYTGELFF TGTGCCAGCCGTACCCAGTACACCGGGGAGCTGTTTTTT
NA TRBJ1-2 NA 11 TRBV20-1 CSARDPGSYTF TGCAGTGCTAGAGATCCGGGATCCTACACCTTC
NA TRBJ2-2 once 14 TRBV29-1 CSVGGGDGTGELFF TGCAGCGTTGGAGGGGGTGATGGCACCGGGGAGCTGTTTTTT
NA TRBJ2-5 NA 17 TRBV5-1 CASSLAGRWQSQETQYF TGCGCCAGCAGCTTGGCGGGTCGGTGGCAGAGCCAAGAGACCCAGTACTTC
TRBD1 TRBJ1-2 NA 13 TRBV27 CASSFARQGGYTF TGTGCCAGCAGTTTCGCACGACAGGGAGGCTACACCTTC
NA TRBJ2-7 NA 12 TRBV2 CASSYRVYEQYF TGTGCCAGCAGTTACAGGGTTTACGAGCAGTACTTC
TRBD2 TRBJ2-1 once 15 TRBV4-1 CASSREVTSVNEQFF TGCGCCAGCAGCCGAGAAGTGACTAGCGTCAATGAGCAGTTCTTC
NA TRBJ2-1 NA 15 TRBV1 CTSRLGLAGGVEQFF TGCACCAGCAGGTTGGGACTAGCGGGAGGTGTTGAGCAGTTCTTC
NA TRBJ2-3 once 12 TRBV4-2 CASSGRTDTQYF TGTGCCAGCAGCGGCCGCACAGATACGCAGTATTTT
TRBD2 TRBJ2-3 NA 18 TRBV5-1 CASSLVGLAGGVADTQYF TGCGCCAGCAGCTTGGTGGGACTAGCGGGAGGAGTCGCAGATACGCAGTATTTT
NA TRBJ1-2 NA 15 TRBV5-6 CASSLELYRDYGYTF TGTGCCAGCAGCTTGGAATTATACAGGGACTATGGCTACACCTTC
NA TRBJ1-1 NA 15 TRBV7-8 CASSLVVGAYVEAFF TGTGCCAGCAGCTTAGTGGTGGGGGCCTACGTGGAAGCTTTCTTT
TRBD2 TRBJ2-1 NA 15 TRBV9 CASSVSTSGSNEQFF TGTGCCAGCAGCGTATCGACTAGCGGATCCAATGAGCAGTTCTTC
NA TRBJ2-3 NA 14 TRBV4-2 CASSQDTGPDTQYF TGTGCCAGCAGCCAAGATACGGGCCCGGATACGCAGTATTTT
NA TRBJ1-3 NA 15 TRBV6-1 CASSEVVLTGNTIYF TGTGCCAGCAGTGAAGTAGTACTTACTGGAAACACCATATATTTT
NA TRBJ1-1 NA 13 TRBV7-2 CASSFWGAAEAFF TGTGCCAGCAGCTTCTGGGGGGCGGCTGAAGCTTTCTTT
NA TRBJ2-7 NA 15 TRBV30 CAWSVGGGGTYEQYF TGTGCCTGGAGTGTAGGCGGAGGGGGGACCTACGAGCAGTACTTC